This note documents a single T cell receptor (beta chain) sequence. The data are from a study of T cells expressing NK-cell markers. TCRdb re-called the 5' RACE reads and shows each CDR3 protein once, DNA omitted. The table for this sample gives a few hundred thousand distinct CDR3 sequences. This CDR3 is 16 amino acids long. The germline gives CDR1 SQVTM, CDR2 ANQGSEA. The rearrangement links TRBV29-1 to TRBJ2-6; the D gene TCRdb calls, TRBD1, cannot be checked with no DNA. Sequenced sample: blood T cells: a sorted CD56 or NKG2C T cell subset, CD4+ or CD8+ T cells, or bulk PBMC T cells (not recorded which). This sequence was found in a man aged 18 to 30 in good health. This chain's CDR3 is CSVARDINSGANVLTF.